This passage covers 2 T cell receptor beta chains from one sample sequenced in a study of cytotoxic CD8 clonotypes in ibrutinib-treated CLL. Produced via immunoSEQ multiplex PCR; TCRdb's table is partial and in-frame only. The repertoire holds 130,000 to 150,000 clones, with around three quarters as singletons. The material was PBMCs, obtained after 12 months of ibrutinib treatment. The receptors shown here come from a human donor with chronic lymphocytic leukemia.

The chain has TRBV27 and TRBJ1-1; D is perhaps TRBD1 (6 bases). Germline-derived CDR1 and CDR2 are MNHEY and SMNVEV (reference sequence). There are 13 residues in the CDR3. Trimming took off 3 bases at V and 5 bases at J, with 10 bases between the two ends. The CDR3 nucleotides are TGTGCCAGCAGTTTCGGGGGCCGGACTGAAGCTTTCTTT. Residues: CASSFGGRTEAFF.

V usage is TRBV18 and J usage is TRBJ2-7, with 8 bases identical to TRBD1. V shed 3 bases and J 3 bases; nucleotides not matched to a gene: 7. Germline CDR1 KGHSH, CDR2 LQKENI. The CDR3 covers 15 residues. The CDR3 sequence is CASSPTDRVGYEQYF. CDR3 sequence (DNA): TGTGCCAGCTCACCCACGGACAGGGTCGGCTACGAGCAGTACTTC.